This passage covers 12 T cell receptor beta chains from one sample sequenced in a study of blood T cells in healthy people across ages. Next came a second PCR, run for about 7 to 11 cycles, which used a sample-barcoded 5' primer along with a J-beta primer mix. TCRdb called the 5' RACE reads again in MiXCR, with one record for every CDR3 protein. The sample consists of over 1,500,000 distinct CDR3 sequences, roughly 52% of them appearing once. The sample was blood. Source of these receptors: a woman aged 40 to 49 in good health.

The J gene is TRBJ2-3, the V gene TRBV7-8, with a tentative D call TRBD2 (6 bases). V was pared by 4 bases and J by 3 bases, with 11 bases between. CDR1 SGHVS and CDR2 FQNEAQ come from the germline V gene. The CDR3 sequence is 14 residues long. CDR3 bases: TGTGCCAGCAGCTCGACTAGACGGACAGATACGCAGTATTTT. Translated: CASSSTRRTDTQYF. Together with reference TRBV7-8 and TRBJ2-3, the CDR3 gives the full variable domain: GAGVSQSPRYKVAKRGQDVALRCDPISGHVSLFWYQQALGQGPEFLTYFQNEAQLDKSGLPSDRFFAERPEGSVSTLKIQRTQQEDSAVYLCASSSTRRTDTQYFGPGTRLTVL.

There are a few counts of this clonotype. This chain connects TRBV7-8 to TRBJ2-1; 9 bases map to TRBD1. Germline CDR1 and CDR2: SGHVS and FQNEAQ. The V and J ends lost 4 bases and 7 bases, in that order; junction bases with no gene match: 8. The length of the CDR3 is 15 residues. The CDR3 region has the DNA TGTGCCAGCAGCTCGCGGGACAGGGCAAAGAATGAGCAGTTCTTC. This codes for CASSSRDRAKNEQFF.

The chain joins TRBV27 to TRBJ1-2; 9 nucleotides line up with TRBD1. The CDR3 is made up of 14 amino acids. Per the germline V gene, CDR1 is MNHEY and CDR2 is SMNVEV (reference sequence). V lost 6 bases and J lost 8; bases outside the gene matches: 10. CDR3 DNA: TGTGCCAGCAGGTCAGGATACAGGGGGCACGGCTACACCTTC. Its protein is CASRSGYRGHGYTF.

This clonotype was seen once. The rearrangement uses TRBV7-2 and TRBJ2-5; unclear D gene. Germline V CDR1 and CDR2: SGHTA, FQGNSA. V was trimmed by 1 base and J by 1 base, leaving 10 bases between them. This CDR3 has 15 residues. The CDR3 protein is CASSLVVWVQETQYF. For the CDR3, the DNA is TGTGCCAGCAGCTTAGTTGTCTGGGTCCAAGAGACCCAGTACTTC.

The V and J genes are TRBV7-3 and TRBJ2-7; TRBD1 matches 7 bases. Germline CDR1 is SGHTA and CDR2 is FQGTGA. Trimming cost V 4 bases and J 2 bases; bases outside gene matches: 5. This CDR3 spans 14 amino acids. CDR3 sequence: CASSYPTGPYEQYF. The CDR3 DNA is TGTGCCAGCAGCTATCCGACAGGGCCCTACGAGCAGTACTTC.

CDR3 coding DNA: TGTGCCAGCAGAAGCAGGGTGGAGACCCAGTACTTC. This translates into CASRSRVETQYF. The rearrangement joins TRBV3-1 to TRBJ2-5; D might be TRBD1 (5 bases). Germline V gene data show CDR1 as LGHDT and CDR2 as YNNKEL (reference sequence). V lost 6 bases and J lost 5, with 10 bases in between. The CDR3 contains 12 residues.

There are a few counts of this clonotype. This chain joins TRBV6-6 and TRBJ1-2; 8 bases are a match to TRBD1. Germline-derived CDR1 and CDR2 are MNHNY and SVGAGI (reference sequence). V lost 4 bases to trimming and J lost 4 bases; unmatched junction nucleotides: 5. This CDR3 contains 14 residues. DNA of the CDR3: TGTGCCAGCAGTTCCAAGGACAGGGTCTATGGCTACACCTTC. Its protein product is CASSSKDRVYGYTF.

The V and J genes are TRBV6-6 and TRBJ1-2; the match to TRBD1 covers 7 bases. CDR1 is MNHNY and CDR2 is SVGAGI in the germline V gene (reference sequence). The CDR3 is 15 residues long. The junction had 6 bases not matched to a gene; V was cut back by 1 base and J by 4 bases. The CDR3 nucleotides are TGTGCCAGCAGTTACTTGAGGGGGCGATCCTATGGCTACACCTTC. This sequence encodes CASSYLRGRSYGYTF.

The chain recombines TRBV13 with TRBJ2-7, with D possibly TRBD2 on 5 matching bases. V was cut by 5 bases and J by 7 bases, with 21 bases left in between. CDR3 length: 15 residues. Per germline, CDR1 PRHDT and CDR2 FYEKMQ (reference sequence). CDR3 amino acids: CASSPGGQEYVEQYF. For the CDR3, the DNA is TGTGCCAGCAGCCCCGGCGGGCAGGAGTACGTAGAGCAGTACTTC.

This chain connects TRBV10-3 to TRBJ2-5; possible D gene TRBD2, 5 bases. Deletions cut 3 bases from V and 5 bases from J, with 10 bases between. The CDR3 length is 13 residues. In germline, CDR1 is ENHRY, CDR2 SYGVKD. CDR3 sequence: CAISDAGTETQYF. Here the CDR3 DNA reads TGTGCCATCAGTGACGCGGGTACGGAGACCCAGTACTTC.

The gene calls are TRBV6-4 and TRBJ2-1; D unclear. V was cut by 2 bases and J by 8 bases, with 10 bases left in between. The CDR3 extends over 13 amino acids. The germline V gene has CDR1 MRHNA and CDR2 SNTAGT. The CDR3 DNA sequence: TGTGCCAGCAGTGACAATGAAGGGCATGAGCAGTTCTTC. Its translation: CASSDNEGHEQFF.

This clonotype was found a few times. CDR3 nucleotides: TGTGCCAGCAGCGTTTTTCAGACCGTGTCCTACGAGCAGTACTTC. It yields the protein CASSVFQTVSYEQYF. This chain links TRBV6-5 with TRBJ2-7; unclear D gene. The CDR3 is 15 amino acids. The V gene lost 6 bases and the J gene lost 1 base, with 16 bases spanning the gap. The V gene's germline CDR1 is MNHEY and CDR2 SVGAGI.